This T cell receptor beta chain was sequenced for a study of cytomegalovirus exposure and HLA in healthy donors. Points from the study as a whole: The sole available immune exposure information was CMV serostatus.

13 Jbeta primers and 60 Vbeta primers were used for the PCR. In the source study's methods: An analysis that came later counted roughly 87 million unique TCR beta chains, around 12 million shared. The table came from immunoSEQ multiplex PCR; TCRdb's copy has only in-frame clones and leaves some out. V and J calls and clone size are as listed in that table; D and trimming were resolved from the DNA. This table holds about 120,000 clones, about 68% found once. About this clone: Its antigen is not known.

CDR3 length: 14 amino acids. Between the trimmed V and J ends, which lost 2 bases and 6 bases, there was a span of 11 bases. The germline V gene encodes CDR1 MGHRA and CDR2 YSYEKL. This chain connects TRBV4-1 to TRBJ1-5; perhaps TRBD1 as D (5 bases). The sample taken for sequencing was PBMCs. This TCR came from a middle-aged woman in good health and CMV-seropositive. CDR3 sequence (DNA): TGCGCCAGCAGCCAACAGGGTCCGGGTCAGCCCCAGCATTTT. As protein: CASSQQGPGQPQHF.